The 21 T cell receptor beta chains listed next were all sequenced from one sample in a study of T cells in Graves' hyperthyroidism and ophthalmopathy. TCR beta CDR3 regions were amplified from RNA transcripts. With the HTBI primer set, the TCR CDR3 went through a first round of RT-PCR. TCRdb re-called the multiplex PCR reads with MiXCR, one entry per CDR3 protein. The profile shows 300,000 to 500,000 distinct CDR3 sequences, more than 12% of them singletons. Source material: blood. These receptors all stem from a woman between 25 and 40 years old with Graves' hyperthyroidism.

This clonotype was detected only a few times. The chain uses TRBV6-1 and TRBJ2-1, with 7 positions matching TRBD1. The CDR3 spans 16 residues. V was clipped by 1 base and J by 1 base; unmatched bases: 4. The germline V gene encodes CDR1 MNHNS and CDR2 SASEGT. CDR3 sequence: CASSEERTGSYNEQFF. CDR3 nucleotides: TGTGCCAGCAGTGAAGAAAGGACAGGATCCTACAATGAGCAGTTCTTC.

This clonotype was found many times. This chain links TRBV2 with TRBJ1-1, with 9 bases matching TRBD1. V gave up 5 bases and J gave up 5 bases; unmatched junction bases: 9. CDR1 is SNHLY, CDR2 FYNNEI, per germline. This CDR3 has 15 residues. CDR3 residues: CASSREQGAGTEAFF. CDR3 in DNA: TGTGCCAGCAGTCGAGAACAGGGGGCCGGGACTGAAGCTTTCTTT.

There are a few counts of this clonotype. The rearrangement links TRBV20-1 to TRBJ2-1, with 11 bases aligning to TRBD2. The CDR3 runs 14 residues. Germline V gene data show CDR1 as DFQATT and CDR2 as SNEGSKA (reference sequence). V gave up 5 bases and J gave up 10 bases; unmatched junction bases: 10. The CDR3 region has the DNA TGCAGTGCTTTAGCGGGAGGGGCGGGGGGCGAGCAGTTCTTC. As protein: CSALAGGAGGEQFF.

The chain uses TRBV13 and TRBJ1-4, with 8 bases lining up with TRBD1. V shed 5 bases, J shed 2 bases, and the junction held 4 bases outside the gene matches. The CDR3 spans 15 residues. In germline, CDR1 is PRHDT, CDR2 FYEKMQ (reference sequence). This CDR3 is CASSTRDRTNEKLFF. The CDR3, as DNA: TGTGCCAGCAGCACCCGGGACAGGACTAATGAAAAACTGTTTTTT. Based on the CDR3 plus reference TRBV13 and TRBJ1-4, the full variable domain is AAGVIQSPRHLIKEKRETATLKCYPIPRHDTVYWYQQGPGQDPQFLISFYEKMQSDKGSIPDRFSAQQFSDYHSELNMSSLELGDSALYFCASSTRDRTNEKLFFGSGTQLSVL.

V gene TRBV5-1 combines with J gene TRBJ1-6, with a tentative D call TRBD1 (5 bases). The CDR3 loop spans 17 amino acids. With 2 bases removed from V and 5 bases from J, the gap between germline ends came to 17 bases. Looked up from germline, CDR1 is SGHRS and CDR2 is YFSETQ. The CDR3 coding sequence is TGCGCCAGCAGCTTCGAAGGGGCCAGGGCGGATAATTCACCCCTCCACTTT. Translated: CASSFEGARADNSPLHF.

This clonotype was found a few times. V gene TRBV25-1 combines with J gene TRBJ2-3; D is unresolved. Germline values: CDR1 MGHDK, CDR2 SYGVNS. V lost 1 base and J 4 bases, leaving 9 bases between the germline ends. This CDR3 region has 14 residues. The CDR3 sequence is CASSELSSSDTQYF. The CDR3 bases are TGTGCCAGCAGTGAATTGAGTAGCTCAGATACGCAGTATTTT.

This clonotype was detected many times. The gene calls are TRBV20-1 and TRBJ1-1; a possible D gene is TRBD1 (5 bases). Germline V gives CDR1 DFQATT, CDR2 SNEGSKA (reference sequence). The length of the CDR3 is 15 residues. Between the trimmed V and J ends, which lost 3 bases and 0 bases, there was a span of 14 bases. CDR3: CSASDQDTLNTEAFF. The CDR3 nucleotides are TGCAGTGCTAGCGACCAGGACACTCTGAACACTGAAGCTTTCTTT.

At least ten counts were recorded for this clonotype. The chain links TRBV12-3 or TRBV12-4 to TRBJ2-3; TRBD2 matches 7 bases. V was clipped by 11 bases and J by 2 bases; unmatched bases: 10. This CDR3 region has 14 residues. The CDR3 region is CAVSGVGATDTQYF. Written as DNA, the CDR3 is TGTGCCGTGAGCGGGGTTGGGGCCACAGATACGCAGTATTTT.

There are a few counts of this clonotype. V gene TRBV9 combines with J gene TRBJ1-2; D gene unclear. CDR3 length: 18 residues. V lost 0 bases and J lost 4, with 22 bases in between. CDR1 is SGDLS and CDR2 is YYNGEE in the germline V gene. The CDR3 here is CASSVDVRSMDPSYGYTF. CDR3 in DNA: TGTGCCAGCAGCGTAGATGTGAGGTCTATGGATCCTTCCTATGGCTACACCTTC. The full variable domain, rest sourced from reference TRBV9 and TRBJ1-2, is DSGVTQTPKHLITATGQRVTLRCSPRSGDLSVYWYQQSLDQGLQFLIQYYNGEERAKGNILERFSAQQFPDLHSELNLSSLELGDSALYFCASSVDVRSMDPSYGYTFGSGTRLTVV.

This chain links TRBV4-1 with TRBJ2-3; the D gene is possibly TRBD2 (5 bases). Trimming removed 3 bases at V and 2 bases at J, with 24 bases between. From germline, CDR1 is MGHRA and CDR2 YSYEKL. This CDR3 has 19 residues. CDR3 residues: CASSHAFNKDSIFTDTQYF. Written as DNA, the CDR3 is TGCGCCAGCAGCCACGCGTTTAACAAGGACTCCATCTTCACAGATACGCAGTATTTT.

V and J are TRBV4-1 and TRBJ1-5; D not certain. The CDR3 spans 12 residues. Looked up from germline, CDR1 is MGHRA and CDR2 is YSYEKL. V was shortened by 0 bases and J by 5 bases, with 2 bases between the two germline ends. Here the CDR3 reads CASSQDDQPQHF. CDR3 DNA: TGCGCCAGCAGCCAAGATGATCAGCCCCAGCATTTT.

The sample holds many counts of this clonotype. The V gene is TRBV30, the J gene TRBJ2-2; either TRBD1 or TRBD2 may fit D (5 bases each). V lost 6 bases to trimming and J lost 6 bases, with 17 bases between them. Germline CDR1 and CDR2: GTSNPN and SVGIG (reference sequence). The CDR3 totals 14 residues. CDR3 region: CACKTWDRPGELFF. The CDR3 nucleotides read TGTGCCTGTAAAACCTGGGACCGTCCCGGGGAGCTGTTTTTT.

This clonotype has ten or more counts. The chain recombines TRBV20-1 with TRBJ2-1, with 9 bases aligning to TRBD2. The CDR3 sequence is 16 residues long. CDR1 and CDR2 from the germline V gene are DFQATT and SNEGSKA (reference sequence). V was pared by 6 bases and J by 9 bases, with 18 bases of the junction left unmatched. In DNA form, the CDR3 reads TGCAGTGCCTCCATTGGGCTGGCGGGAGGGCCGGGTGAGCAGTTCTTC. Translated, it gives CSASIGLAGGPGEQFF.

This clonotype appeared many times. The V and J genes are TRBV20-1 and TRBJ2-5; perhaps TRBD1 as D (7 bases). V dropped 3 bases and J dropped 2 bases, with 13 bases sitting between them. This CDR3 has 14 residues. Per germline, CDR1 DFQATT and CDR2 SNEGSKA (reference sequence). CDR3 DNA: TGCAGTGCTAGTCGGGGGACAGCTCAAGAGACCCAGTACTTC. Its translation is CSASRGTAQETQYF.

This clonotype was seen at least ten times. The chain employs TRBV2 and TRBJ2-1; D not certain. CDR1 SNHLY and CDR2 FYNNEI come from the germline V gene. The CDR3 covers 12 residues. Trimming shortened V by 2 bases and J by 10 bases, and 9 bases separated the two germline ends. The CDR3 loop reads CASSETLPEQFF. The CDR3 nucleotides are TGTGCCAGCAGTGAAACCCTCCCCGAGCAGTTCTTC. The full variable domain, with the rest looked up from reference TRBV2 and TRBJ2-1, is EPEVTQTPSHQVTQMGQEVILRCVPISNHLYFYWYRQILGQKVEFLVSFYNNEISEKSEIFDDQFSVERPDGSNFTLKIRSTKLEDSAMYFCASSETLPEQFFGPGTRLTVL.

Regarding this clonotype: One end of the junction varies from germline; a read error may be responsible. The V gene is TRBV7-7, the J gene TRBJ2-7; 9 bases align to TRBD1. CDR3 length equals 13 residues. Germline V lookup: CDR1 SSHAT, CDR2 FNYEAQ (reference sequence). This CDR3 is CASSMGQGYEQYF. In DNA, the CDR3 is TGTGCTAGCAGCATGGGACAGGGCTACGAGCAGTACTTC.

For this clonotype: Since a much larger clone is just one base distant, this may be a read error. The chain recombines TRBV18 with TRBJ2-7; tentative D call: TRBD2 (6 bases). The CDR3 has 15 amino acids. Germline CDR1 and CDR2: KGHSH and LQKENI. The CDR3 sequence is CVSSPSPGASYEQYF. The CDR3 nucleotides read TGTGTCAGCTCACCCTCGCCGGGAGCCTCCTACGAGCAGTACTTC.

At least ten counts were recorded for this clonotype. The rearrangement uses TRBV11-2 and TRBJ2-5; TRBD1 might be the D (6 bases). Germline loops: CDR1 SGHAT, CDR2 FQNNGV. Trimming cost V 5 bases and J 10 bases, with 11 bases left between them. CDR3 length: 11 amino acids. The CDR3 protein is CASSTKQGQYF. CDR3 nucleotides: TGTGCCAGCAGCACTAAACAGGGCCAGTACTTC.

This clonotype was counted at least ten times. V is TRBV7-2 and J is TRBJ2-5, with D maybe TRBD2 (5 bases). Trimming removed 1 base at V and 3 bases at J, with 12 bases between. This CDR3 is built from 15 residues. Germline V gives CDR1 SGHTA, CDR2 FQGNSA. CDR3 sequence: CASSLVSGAEETQYF. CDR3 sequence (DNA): TGTGCCAGCAGCTTAGTGAGCGGAGCAGAAGAGACCCAGTACTTC.

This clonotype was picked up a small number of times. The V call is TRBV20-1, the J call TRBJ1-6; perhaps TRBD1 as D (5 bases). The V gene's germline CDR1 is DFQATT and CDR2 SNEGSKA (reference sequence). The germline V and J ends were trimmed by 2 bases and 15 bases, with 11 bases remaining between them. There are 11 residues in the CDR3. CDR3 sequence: CSARTGHGLHF. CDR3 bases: TGCAGTGCTAGAACGGGGCATGGCCTCCACTTT.

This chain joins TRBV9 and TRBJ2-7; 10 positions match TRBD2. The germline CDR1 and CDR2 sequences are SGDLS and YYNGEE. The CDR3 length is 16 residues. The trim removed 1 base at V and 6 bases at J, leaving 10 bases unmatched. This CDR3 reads CASSVFEREGLGEQYF. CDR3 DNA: TGTGCCAGCAGCGTATTTGAGCGGGAGGGCCTTGGCGAGCAGTACTTC.